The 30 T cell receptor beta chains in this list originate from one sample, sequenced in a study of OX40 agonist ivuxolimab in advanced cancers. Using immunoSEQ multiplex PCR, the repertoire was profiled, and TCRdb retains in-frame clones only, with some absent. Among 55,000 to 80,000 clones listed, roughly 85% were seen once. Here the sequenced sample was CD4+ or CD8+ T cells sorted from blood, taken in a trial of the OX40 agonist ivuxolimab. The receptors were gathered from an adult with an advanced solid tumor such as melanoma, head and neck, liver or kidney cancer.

This CDR3 is CASSMGGNTIYF. CDR3 in DNA: TGTGCCAGTAGTATGGGTGGAAACACCATATATTTT. The chain uses TRBV19 and TRBJ1-3; D gene uncertain. The V gene lost 3 bases and the J gene lost 3 bases, with 3 bases spanning the gap. The germline V gene has CDR1 LNHDA and CDR2 SQIVND (reference sequence). This CDR3 comprises 12 residues.

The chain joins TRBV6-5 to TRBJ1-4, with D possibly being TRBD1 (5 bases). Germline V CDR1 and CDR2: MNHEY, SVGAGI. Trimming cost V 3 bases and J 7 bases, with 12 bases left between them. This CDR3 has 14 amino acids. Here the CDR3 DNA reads TGTGCCAGCAGTTATTTCCAGGGATCTGAAAAACTGTTTTTT. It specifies CASSYFQGSEKLFF.

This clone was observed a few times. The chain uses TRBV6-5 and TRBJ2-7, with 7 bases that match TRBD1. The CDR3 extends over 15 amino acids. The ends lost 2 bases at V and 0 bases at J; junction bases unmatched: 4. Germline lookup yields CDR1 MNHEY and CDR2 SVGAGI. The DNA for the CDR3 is TGTGCCAGCAGTTACCGGGACAGTGCCTCCTACGAGCAGTACTTC. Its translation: CASSYRDSASYEQYF.

The DNA for the CDR3 is TGTGCCAGCACCAAGAATAGCGGGGGGGCTCCAGATACGCAGTATTTT. The encoded protein is CASTKNSGGAPDTQYF. The rearrangement uses TRBV27 and TRBJ2-3; the match to TRBD2 covers 11 bases. With V trimmed by 7 bases and J by 4 bases, 10 bases remained unmatched. Germline lookup yields CDR1 MNHEY and CDR2 SMNVEV (reference sequence). This CDR3 region has 16 residues.

CDR3 in DNA: TGTGCCAGCAGCCCAAAAGGGGGTCCCAGCTCCTACAATGAGCAGTTCTTC. This sequence encodes CASSPKGGPSSYNEQFF. The chain links TRBV7-2 to TRBJ2-1; TRBD1 is a possible D gene (6 bases). V lost 5 bases and J lost 0, with 17 bases in between. Per the germline V gene, CDR1 is SGHTA and CDR2 is FQGNSA. The CDR3 consists of 17 residues.

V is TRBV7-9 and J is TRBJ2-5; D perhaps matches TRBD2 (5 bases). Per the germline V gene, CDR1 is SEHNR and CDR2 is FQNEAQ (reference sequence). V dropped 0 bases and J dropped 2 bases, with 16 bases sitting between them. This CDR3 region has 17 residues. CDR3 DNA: TGTGCCAGCAGCTTAGCGACGGGCGGAGGATCTCAAGAGACCCAGTACTTC. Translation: CASSLATGGGSQETQYF.

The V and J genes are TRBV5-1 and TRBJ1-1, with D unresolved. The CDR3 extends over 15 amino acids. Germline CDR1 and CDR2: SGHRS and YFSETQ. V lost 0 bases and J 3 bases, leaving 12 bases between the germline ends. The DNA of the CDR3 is TGCGCCAGCAGCTTGGCCCCGGCCAGTTACACTGAAGCTTTCTTT. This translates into CASSLAPASYTEAFF.

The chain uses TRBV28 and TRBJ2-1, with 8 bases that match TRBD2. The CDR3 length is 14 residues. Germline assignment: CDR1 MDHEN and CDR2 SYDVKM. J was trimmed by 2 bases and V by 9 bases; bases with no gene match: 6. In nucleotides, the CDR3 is TGTGCCAGTACCGGGACTAGTACCTACAATGAGCAGTTCTTC. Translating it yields CASTGTSTYNEQFF. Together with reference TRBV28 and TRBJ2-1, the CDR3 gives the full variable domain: DVKVTQSSRYLVKRTGEKVFLECVQDMDHENMFWYRQDPGLGLRLIYFSYDVKMKEKGDIPEGYSVSREKKERFSLILESASTNQTSMYLCASTGTSTYNEQFFGPGTRLTVL.

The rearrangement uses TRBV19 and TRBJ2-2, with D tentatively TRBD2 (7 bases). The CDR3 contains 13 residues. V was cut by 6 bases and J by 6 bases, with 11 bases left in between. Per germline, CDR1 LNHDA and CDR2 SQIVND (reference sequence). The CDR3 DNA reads TGTGCCAGTAGCCAGGGGAGGGCCGGGGAGCTGTTTTTT. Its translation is CASSQGRAGELFF.

The CDR3 loop reads CASGLNTGELFF. The CDR3 nucleotides read TGTGCCTCGGGACTGAACACCGGGGAGCTGTTTTTT. V usage is TRBV9 and J usage is TRBJ2-2, with a weak D call TRBD2 (6 bases). This CDR3 is 12 amino acids long. The germline V gene has CDR1 SGDLS and CDR2 YYNGEE. V was trimmed by 10 bases and J by 1 base, leaving 8 bases between them.

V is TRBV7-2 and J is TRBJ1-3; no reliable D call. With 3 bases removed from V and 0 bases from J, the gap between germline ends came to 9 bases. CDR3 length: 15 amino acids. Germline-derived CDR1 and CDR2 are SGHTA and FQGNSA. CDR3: CASSLAQYSGNTIYF. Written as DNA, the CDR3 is TGTGCCAGCAGCTTGGCACAGTACTCTGGAAACACCATATATTTT.

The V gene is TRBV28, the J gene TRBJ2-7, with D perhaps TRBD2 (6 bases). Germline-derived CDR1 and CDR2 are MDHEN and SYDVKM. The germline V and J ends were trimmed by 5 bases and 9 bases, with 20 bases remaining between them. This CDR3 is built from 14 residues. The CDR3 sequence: CASSPWGLTTGQYF. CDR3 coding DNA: TGTGCCAGCAGTCCCTGGGGACTGACTACGGGGCAGTACTTC.

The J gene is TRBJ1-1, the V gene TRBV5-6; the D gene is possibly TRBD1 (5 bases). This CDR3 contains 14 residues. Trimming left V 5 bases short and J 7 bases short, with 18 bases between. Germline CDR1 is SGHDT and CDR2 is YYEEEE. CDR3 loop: CASSTDRPNFEAFF. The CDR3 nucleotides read TGTGCCAGCAGTACTGACAGACCCAATTTTGAAGCTTTCTTT.

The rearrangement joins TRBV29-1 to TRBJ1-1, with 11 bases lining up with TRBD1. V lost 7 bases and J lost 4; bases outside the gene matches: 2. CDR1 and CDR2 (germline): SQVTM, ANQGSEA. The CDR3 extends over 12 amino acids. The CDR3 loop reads CSAGQGATEAFF. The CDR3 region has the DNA TGCAGCGCCGGACAGGGGGCCACTGAAGCTTTCTTT.

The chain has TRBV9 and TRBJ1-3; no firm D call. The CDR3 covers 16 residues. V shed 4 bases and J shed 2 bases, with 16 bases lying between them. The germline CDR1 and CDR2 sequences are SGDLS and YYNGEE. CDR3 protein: CASSSQSTDTGNTIYF. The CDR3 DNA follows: TGTGCCAGCAGCTCACAATCAACTGATACTGGAAACACCATATATTTT.

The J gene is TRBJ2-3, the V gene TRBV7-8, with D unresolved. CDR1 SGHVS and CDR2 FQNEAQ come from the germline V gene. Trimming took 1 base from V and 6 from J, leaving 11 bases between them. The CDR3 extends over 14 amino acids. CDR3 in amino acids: CASSLVSGGDTQYF. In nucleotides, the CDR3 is TGTGCCAGCAGCTTAGTCTCGGGCGGCGATACGCAGTATTTT. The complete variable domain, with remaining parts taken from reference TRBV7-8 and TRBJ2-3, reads GAGVSQSPRYKVAKRGQDVALRCDPISGHVSLFWYQQALGQGPEFLTYFQNEAQLDKSGLPSDRFFAERPEGSVSTLKIQRTQQEDSAVYLCASSLVSGGDTQYFGPGTRLTVL.

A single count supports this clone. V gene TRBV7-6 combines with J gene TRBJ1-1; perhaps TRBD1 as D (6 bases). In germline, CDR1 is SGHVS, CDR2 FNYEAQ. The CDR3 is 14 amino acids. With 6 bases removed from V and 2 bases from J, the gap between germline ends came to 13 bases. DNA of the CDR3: TGTGCCAGCAGACGACAGGTCGAAAACACTGAAGCTTTCTTT. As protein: CASRRQVENTEAFF.

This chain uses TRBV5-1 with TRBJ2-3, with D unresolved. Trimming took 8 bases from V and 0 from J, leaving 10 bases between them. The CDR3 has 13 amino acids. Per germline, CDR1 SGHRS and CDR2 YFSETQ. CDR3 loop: CASMPSSTDTQYF. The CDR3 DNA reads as TGCGCCAGTATGCCTAGTAGCACAGATACGCAGTATTTT.

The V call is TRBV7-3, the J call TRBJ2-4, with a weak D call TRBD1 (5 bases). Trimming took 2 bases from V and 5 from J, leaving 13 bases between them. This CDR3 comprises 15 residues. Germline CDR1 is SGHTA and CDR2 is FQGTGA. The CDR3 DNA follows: TGTGCCAGCAGCTTAGGAACAGGCCCCCAAAACATTCAGTACTTC. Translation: CASSLGTGPQNIQYF.

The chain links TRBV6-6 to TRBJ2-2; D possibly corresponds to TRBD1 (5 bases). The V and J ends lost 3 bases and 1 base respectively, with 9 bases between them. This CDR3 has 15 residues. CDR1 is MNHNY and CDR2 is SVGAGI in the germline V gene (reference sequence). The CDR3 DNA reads TGTGCCAGCAGTTATGTAACAGGGAACACCGGGGAGCTGTTTTTT. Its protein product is CASSYVTGNTGELFF.

CDR3 DNA sequence: TGTGCCAGCAGCTTGGTAGAGATGACGAACACCGGGGAGCTGTTTTTT. This gives the protein CASSLVEMTNTGELFF. The V gene is TRBV5-6, the J gene TRBJ2-2; D uncertain. Trimming removed 0 bases at V and 0 bases at J, with 9 bases between. Germline-derived CDR1 and CDR2 are SGHDT and YYEEEE. The CDR3 has 16 amino acids.

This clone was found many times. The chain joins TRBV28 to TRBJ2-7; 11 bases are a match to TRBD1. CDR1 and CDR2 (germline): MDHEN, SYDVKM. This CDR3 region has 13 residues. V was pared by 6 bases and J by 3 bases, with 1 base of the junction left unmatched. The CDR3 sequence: CASRGTGGYEQYF. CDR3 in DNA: TGTGCCAGCAGAGGGACAGGGGGCTACGAGCAGTACTTC.

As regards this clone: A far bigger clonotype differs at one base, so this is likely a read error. CDR3: CASSLEGSNQPQHF. In DNA form, the CDR3 reads TGTGCTAGCAGCTTAGAAGGCTCCAATCAGCCCCAGCATTTT. The chain uses TRBV7-7 and TRBJ1-5, with unresolved D. This CDR3 spans 14 amino acids. Germline lookup yields CDR1 SSHAT and CDR2 FNYEAQ (reference sequence).

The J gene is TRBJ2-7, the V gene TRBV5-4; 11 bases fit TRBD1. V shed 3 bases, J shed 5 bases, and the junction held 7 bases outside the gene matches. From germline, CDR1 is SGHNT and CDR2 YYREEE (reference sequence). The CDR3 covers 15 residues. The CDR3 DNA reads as TGTGCCAGCAGCTCACCAGGACAGGGGGCGGACGAGCAGTACTTC. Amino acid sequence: CASSSPGQGADEQYF.

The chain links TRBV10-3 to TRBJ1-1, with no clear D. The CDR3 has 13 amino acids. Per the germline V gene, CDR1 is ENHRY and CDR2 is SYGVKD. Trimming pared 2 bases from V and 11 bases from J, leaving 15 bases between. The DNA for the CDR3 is TGTGCCATCAGTGAGATAGACACAGACGATGCTTTCTTT. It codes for CAISEIDTDDAFF.

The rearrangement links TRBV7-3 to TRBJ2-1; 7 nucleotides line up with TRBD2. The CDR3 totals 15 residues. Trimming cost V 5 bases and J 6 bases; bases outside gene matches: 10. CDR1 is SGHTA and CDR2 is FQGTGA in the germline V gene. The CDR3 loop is CASSPTGGLTNEQFF. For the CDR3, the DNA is TGTGCCAGCAGCCCGACGGGGGGACTGACCAATGAGCAGTTCTTC.

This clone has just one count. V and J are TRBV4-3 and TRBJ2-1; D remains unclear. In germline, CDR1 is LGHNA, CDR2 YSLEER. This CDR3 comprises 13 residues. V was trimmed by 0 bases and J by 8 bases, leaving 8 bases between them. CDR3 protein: CASSQDSVDEQFF. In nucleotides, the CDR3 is TGCGCCAGCAGCCAAGATTCGGTGGATGAGCAGTTCTTC.

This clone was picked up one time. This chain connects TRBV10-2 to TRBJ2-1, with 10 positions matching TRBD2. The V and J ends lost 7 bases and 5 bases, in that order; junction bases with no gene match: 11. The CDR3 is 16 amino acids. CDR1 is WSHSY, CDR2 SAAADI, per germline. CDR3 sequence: CASKREGGWGDNEQFF. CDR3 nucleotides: TGCGCCAGCAAGCGGGAGGGAGGTTGGGGGGACAATGAGCAGTTCTTC.

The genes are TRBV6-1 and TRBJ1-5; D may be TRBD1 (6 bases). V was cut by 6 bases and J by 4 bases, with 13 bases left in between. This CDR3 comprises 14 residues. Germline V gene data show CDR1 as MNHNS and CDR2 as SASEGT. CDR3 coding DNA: TGTGCCAGCAGGTGGGGGCAAACTAATCAGCCCCAGCATTTT. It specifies CASRWGQTNQPQHF.

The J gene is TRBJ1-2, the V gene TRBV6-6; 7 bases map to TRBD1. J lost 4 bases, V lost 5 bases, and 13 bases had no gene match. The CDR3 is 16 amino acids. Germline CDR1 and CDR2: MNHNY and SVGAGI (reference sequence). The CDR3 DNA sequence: TGTGCCAGCAGTCTACTACCGGGACAGACTAGCTATGGCTACACCTTC. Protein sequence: CASSLLPGQTSYGYTF.